The source of this TCR beta chain is a study of cytomegalovirus exposure and HLA in healthy donors. Study-wide results and limits: Versus the roughly 700-donor mean, an Asian-associated ancestry cluster reportedly showed fewer N-insertions in a later analysis. Associated with HLA alleles at 0.05 false discovery rate in a later analysis were fewer than 20,000 TCR beta sequences. In an earlier analysis, productive rearrangement rates for most beta V segments clustered near 90% or 30%. In a later analysis, TCR beta V- and J-gene trimming showed a link to a missense DCLRE1C variant.

Comment on this clone: Its matching antigen is unknown.

Trimming at V came to 5 bases and at J to 2 bases, leaving 8 bases not matched to a gene. The germline V gene has CDR1 SEHNR and CDR2 FQNEAQ (reference sequence). This CDR3 is 16 amino acids long. PCR was performed using 60 Vbeta and 13 Jbeta primers. Clones were read by immunoSEQ multiplex PCR, and TCRdb kept only the in-frame ones, dropping some. In total, the table holds approximately 58,000 clones. The sequence was obtained from a man aged 30 to 39 in good health and CMV-seropositive. The chain recombines TRBV7-9 with TRBJ2-7; 11 nucleotides agree with TRBD1. The sequencing input was PBMCs. The CDR3 reads CASSTRDRGSAYEQYF. CDR3 in DNA: TGTGCCAGCAGCACACGGGACAGGGGGTCTGCCTACGAGCAGTACTTC.